The next 20 T cell receptor beta chains were all read from a single sample in a study of T cells after yellow fever vaccination. TCRdb independently ran MiXCR on the 5' RACE reads; one entry per CDR3 protein. The table records roughly 160,000 distinct CDR3 sequences, roughly 9% of them present only once. Material: CD8+ T cells sorted from PBMCs, obtained 45 days after the yellow fever booster vaccination. These TCRs come from a man in his late teens or twenties who received the YFV17D yellow fever vaccine.

This clonotype was seen ten or more times. This sequence joins TRBV7-8 and TRBJ2-5; D is unresolved. This CDR3 is built from 11 residues. Germline assignment: CDR1 SGHVS and CDR2 FQNEAQ. V lost 10 bases and J 4 bases, leaving 10 bases between the germline ends. This CDR3 is CATQVVETQYF. The CDR3 coding sequence is TGTGCCACTCAGGTGGTAGAGACCCAGTACTTC. The complete variable domain, with remaining parts taken from reference TRBV7-8 and TRBJ2-5, reads GAGVSQSPRYKVAKRGQDVALRCDPISGHVSLFWYQQALGQGPEFLTYFQNEAQLDKSGLPSDRFFAERPEGSVSTLKIQRTQQEDSAVYLCATQVVETQYFGPGTRLLVL.

The chain is built from TRBV7-9 and TRBJ2-7; 8 bases align to TRBD2. The V and J ends lost 4 bases and 6 bases, in that order; junction bases with no gene match: 11. Germline CDR1 reads SEHNR; CDR2 reads FQNEAQ (reference sequence). The length of the CDR3 is 15 residues. DNA of the CDR3: TGTGCCAGCAGCTCGGCCCCAGCGGGGGTCGGCGAGCAGTACTTC. Its protein is CASSSAPAGVGEQYF.

This clonotype was seen repeatedly, ten times or more. The chain links TRBV12-3 or TRBV12-4 to TRBJ2-5, with no clear D. The CDR3 sequence is 11 residues long. V was cut by 6 bases and J by 5 bases, with 7 bases left in between. The CDR3 sequence: CASSDGETQYF. In nucleotides, the CDR3 is TGTGCCAGCAGCGATGGGGAGACCCAGTACTTC.

This clonotype was counted only a few times. The rearrangement joins TRBV19 to TRBJ1-1; possible D gene TRBD1, 5 bases. CDR3 size: 13 residues. Trimming removed 3 bases from V and 4 bases from J, with 9 bases in between. CDR1 is LNHDA, CDR2 SQIVND, per germline (reference sequence). The DNA for the CDR3 is TGTGCCAGTAGTATGAGGGGACCCACTGAAGCTTTCTTT. It codes for CASSMRGPTEAFF.

V usage is TRBV6-6 and J usage is TRBJ1-1; no firm D call. CDR1 is MNHNY and CDR2 is SVGAGI in the germline V gene (reference sequence). V was trimmed by 6 bases and J by 8 bases, leaving 7 bases between them. This CDR3 is built from 10 residues. In DNA form, the CDR3 reads TGTGCCAGCAGGTCAGTAGAAGCTTTCTTT. Translated, it gives CASRSVEAFF.

This clonotype was seen a handful of times. This sequence joins TRBV4-2 and TRBJ2-5, with TRBD2 identical over 7 bases. V gave up 2 bases and J gave up 2 bases; unmatched junction bases: 11. This CDR3 is 17 amino acids long. Germline lookup yields CDR1 LGHNA and CDR2 YNFKEQ. The CDR3 DNA is TGTGCCAGCAGCCAAAAGGGGCCGGGGGGAAGACAAGAGACCCAGTACTTC. It translates to CASSQKGPGGRQETQYF.

This clonotype has at least ten counts. This rearrangement joins TRBV25-1 to TRBJ2-6, with D tentatively TRBD1 (5 bases). CDR1 MGHDK and CDR2 SYGVNS come from the germline V gene. With 4 bases removed from V and 0 bases from J, the gap between germline ends came to 10 bases. The CDR3 spans 16 residues. The CDR3 here is CASSAQGSSGANVLTF. In nucleotides, the CDR3 is TGTGCCAGCAGTGCTCAGGGAAGCTCTGGGGCCAACGTCCTGACTTTC.

By share, this clonotype ranks as medium-sized. V is TRBV27 and J is TRBJ2-7, with D unresolved. V lost 5 bases and J lost 1, with 9 bases in between. This CDR3 spans 13 amino acids. CDR1 and CDR2 (germline): MNHEY, SMNVEV (reference sequence). In DNA form, the CDR3 reads TGTGCCAGCAGTCACGGGCCATCCTACGAGCAGTACGTC. The encoded protein is CASSHGPSYEQYV.

This clonotype was found many times. The chain joins TRBV6-4 to TRBJ2-3, with D possibly TRBD1 on 6 matching bases. The CDR3 has 16 amino acids. In germline, CDR1 is MRHNA, CDR2 SNTAGT. The V and J ends lost 2 bases and 1 base respectively, with 13 bases between them. CDR3 nucleotides: TGTGCCAGCAGTGACAAAACAGGGAGCGGCACAGATACGCAGTATTTT. Residues: CASSDKTGSGTDTQYF.

This rearrangement joins TRBV27 to TRBJ1-5; 8 nucleotides agree with TRBD1. Germline-derived CDR1 and CDR2 are MNHEY and SMNVEV (reference sequence). V gave up 6 bases and J gave up 3 bases; unmatched junction bases: 4. The CDR3 totals 14 residues. CDR3 bases: TGTGCCAGCAGAAGACAGGGGATCAATCAGCCCCAGCATTTT. This encodes CASRRQGINQPQHF.

In its sample, this clonotype was seen a few times. The rearrangement uses TRBV20-1 and TRBJ2-7; possible D gene TRBD2, 6 bases. V lost 1 base to trimming and J lost 0 bases, with 13 bases between them. The CDR3 has 15 amino acids. Germline V gives CDR1 DFQATT, CDR2 SNEGSKA (reference sequence). This chain's CDR3 is CSARVGLPSSYEQYF. The CDR3 DNA sequence: TGCAGTGCTAGAGTGGGACTCCCTAGCTCCTACGAGCAGTACTTC.

This clonotype was observed at least ten times. This rearrangement joins TRBV7-9 to TRBJ2-7; 12 nucleotides align to TRBD2. J was trimmed by 6 bases and V by 3 bases; bases with no gene match: 6. Germline V gene lookup returns CDR1 SEHNR and CDR2 FQNEAQ (reference sequence). The CDR3 loop spans 15 amino acids. The DNA of the CDR3 is TGTGCCAGCAGCTTCGTGACTAGCGGGGGAGCCGAGCAGTACTTC. Its protein product is CASSFVTSGGAEQYF.

This clonotype was observed once. The rearrangement joins TRBV12-3 or TRBV12-4 to TRBJ1-1; D remains ambiguous. This CDR3 contains 11 residues. The ends were cut back, 5 bases at V and 10 bases at J, with 11 bases in the middle. CDR3 amino acids: CASSPASGAFF. The CDR3 DNA is TGTGCCAGCAGTCCAGCCTCTGGAGCTTTCTTT.

In this sample, this clonotype turned up a few times. The rearrangement uses TRBV14 and TRBJ2-3; weak D call: TRBD2 (5 bases). V was pared by 3 bases and J by 11 bases, with 21 bases between. The CDR3 spans 15 residues. The V gene's germline CDR1 is SGHDN and CDR2 FVKESK. The CDR3 DNA reads as TGTGCCAGCAGCCAGGGTGGACTGAGGAGCATGTTGCAGTATTTT. Protein product: CASSQGGLRSMLQYF.

The gene calls are TRBV27 and TRBJ2-7; D not certain. Germline lookup yields CDR1 MNHEY and CDR2 SMNVEV (reference sequence). V lost 5 bases and J 1 base, leaving 9 bases between the germline ends. The CDR3 is 13 amino acids. For the CDR3, the DNA is TGTGCCAGCAGTACGACTGTATCCTACGAGCAGTACTTC. As protein: CASSTTVSYEQYF.

The V call is TRBV5-4, the J call TRBJ1-6; D is unclear. CDR1 is SGHNT and CDR2 is YYREEE in the germline V gene (reference sequence). Between the trimmed V and J ends, which lost 2 bases and 10 bases, there was a span of 13 bases. This CDR3 comprises 14 residues. This chain's CDR3 is CASSFPSGGSPLHF. The CDR3 bases are TGTGCCAGCAGCTTTCCCTCGGGTGGGTCACCCCTCCACTTT.

V gene TRBV20-1 combines with J gene TRBJ2-1; no definite D call. The germline V gene has CDR1 DFQATT and CDR2 SNEGSKA (reference sequence). V was shortened by 6 bases and J by 4 bases, with 7 bases between the two germline ends. The CDR3 covers 11 residues. The CDR3 DNA is TGCAGTGCCCTCCTATACAATGAGCAGTTCTTC. Its translation: CSALLYNEQFF.

The V call is TRBV4-1, the J call TRBJ1-2; 7 bases align to TRBD1. The germline V gene encodes CDR1 MGHRA and CDR2 YSYEKL. V trimming: 0 bases; J trimming: 7 bases; junction bases outside the gene matches: 8. The CDR3 sequence is 15 residues long. The CDR3 nucleotides read TGCGCCAGCAGCCAAGAACCGGGACAGCTATCTGGCTACACCTTC. It translates to CASSQEPGQLSGYTF.

This clonotype was observed a handful of times. This chain uses TRBV7-6 with TRBJ2-5; D tentatively reads TRBD1 or TRBD2 (5 bases each). There are 14 residues in the CDR3. Germline-derived CDR1 and CDR2 are SGHVS and FNYEAQ. Trimming cost V 4 bases and J 5 bases, with 14 bases left between them. The CDR3 DNA sequence: TGTGCCAGCAGCTGGGACCCTGAGTCGGAGACCCAGTACTTC. Protein sequence: CASSWDPESETQYF.

The chain is built from TRBV6-2 or TRBV6-3 and TRBJ2-2, with D possibly TRBD2 on 6 matching bases. V was shortened by 2 bases and J by 0 bases, with 10 bases between the two germline ends. Germline-derived CDR1 and CDR2 are MNHEY and SVGEGT. The CDR3 covers 16 residues. The CDR3 sequence: CASSYAGNANTGELFF. The CDR3 coding sequence is TGTGCCAGCAGTTACGCGGGAAATGCGAACACCGGGGAGCTGTTTTTT.